This passage covers 11 T cell receptor beta chains from one sample sequenced in a study of shared clonotypes between healthy human individuals. The method was immunoSEQ multiplex PCR; TCRdb's version includes in-frame clones alone and lacks a portion of them. This sample carries some 2.4 million clones, roughly 93% of them seen once, and the ten largest clones take approximately 0.36%. The sample was naive CD4+ T cells from PBMCs. Subset: CD45RA+ positively selected. The receptors stem from a man aged 18-30 years in good health. Some clones in this sample may be carry-over from other donors' samples.

Comment on this clone: The junction and the germline gene differ at one end; a read error may be behind it. This chain joins TRBV18 and TRBJ2-1; possible D gene TRBD1, 5 bases. The CDR3 has 13 amino acids. CDR1 is KGHSH, CDR2 LQKENI, per germline. CDR3 region: CASGRGSDNEQFF. In DNA form, the CDR3 reads TGTGCCAGCGGAAGGGGCTCCGACAATGAGCAGTTCTTC.

The chain has TRBV9 and TRBJ2-7, with D tentatively TRBD2 (5 bases). Germline CDR1 and CDR2: SGDLS and YYNGEE. Trimming removed 4 bases at V and 5 bases at J, with 13 bases between. This CDR3 spans 13 amino acids. DNA of the CDR3: TGTGCCAGCAGCCCCGTCGGGGTCCACGAGCAGTACTTC. This codes for CASSPVGVHEQYF. The full variable domain, its missing parts supplied by reference TRBV9 and TRBJ2-7, is DSGVTQTPKHLITATGQRVTLRCSPRSGDLSVYWYQQSLDQGLQFLIQYYNGEERAKGNILERFSAQQFPDLHSELNLSSLELGDSALYFCASSPVGVHEQYFGPGTRLTVT.

The chain carries TRBV5-5 and TRBJ2-5; the D gene is possibly TRBD2 (5 bases). V was cut by 3 bases and J by 5 bases, with 14 bases left in between. This CDR3 has 14 amino acids. Germline values: CDR1 SGHKS, CDR2 YYEKEE (reference sequence). CDR3 nucleotide sequence: TGTGCCAGCAGCTGGACGGACTGGGCGGAGACCCAGTACTTC. Protein sequence: CASSWTDWAETQYF.

The V call is TRBV7-9, the J call TRBJ2-1; 11 positions match TRBD2. Germline V gene lookup returns CDR1 SEHNR and CDR2 FQNEAQ (reference sequence). The trim removed 5 bases at V and 3 bases at J, leaving 6 bases unmatched. The CDR3 has 16 amino acids. CDR3 in amino acids: CASSARLAGNYNEQFF. The CDR3 DNA follows: TGTGCCAGCAGCGCCAGACTAGCGGGAAACTACAATGAGCAGTTCTTC.

On this clone itself: The same CDR3 also results from other DNA sequences found in this sample. V usage is TRBV2 and J usage is TRBJ2-3; no clear D gene. V dropped 6 bases and J dropped 1 base, with 5 bases sitting between them. CDR3 length: 12 residues. Germline V gene data show CDR1 as SNHLY and CDR2 as FYNNEI. Written as DNA, the CDR3 is TGTGCCAGCAGCGTCCGCACAGATACGCAGTATTTT. It codes for CASSVRTDTQYF.

The genes are TRBV5-4 and TRBJ2-7, with D perhaps TRBD2 (6 bases). Trimming pared 4 bases from V and 3 bases from J, leaving 14 bases between. The CDR3 runs 14 residues. CDR1 is SGHNT, CDR2 YYREEE, per germline (reference sequence). CDR3 sequence: CASSRDGGHYEQYF. CDR3 sequence (DNA): TGTGCCAGCAGCAGGGACGGAGGGCACTACGAGCAGTACTTC. The variable domain in full, with the rest retrieved from reference TRBV5-4 and TRBJ2-7, is ETGVTQSPTHLIKTRGQQVTLRCSSQSGHNTVSWYQQALGQGPQFIFQYYREEENGRGNFPPRFSGLQFPNYSSELNVNALELDDSALYLCASSRDGGHYEQYFGPGTRLTVT.

A note on this clone: This same CDR3 is encoded by further DNA sequences in the sample. This chain uses TRBV11-2 with TRBJ2-7; tentatively, D is TRBD2 (6 bases). The ends were cut back, 2 bases at V and 3 bases at J, with 8 bases in the middle. This CDR3 has 13 amino acids. CDR1 is SGHAT, CDR2 FQNNGV, per germline. The CDR3 protein is CASSLSGSYEQYF. The CDR3 DNA reads TGTGCCAGCAGCTTATCCGGGAGCTACGAGCAGTACTTC.

This chain joins TRBV7-9 and TRBJ2-6; perhaps TRBD1 as D (5 bases). The germline V gene encodes CDR1 SEHNR and CDR2 FQNEAQ (reference sequence). This CDR3 comprises 15 residues. Trimming left V 5 bases short and J 3 bases short, with 11 bases between. CDR3 in amino acids: CASSTQGGGANVLTF. The CDR3 nucleotides are TGTGCCAGCAGCACTCAGGGTGGTGGGGCCAACGTCCTGACTTTC.

CDR3 sequence (DNA): TGTGCCAGCAGCCGGGACAGACGGTACAATGAGCAGTTCTTC. It translates to CASSRDRRYNEQFF. This chain joins TRBV16 and TRBJ2-1, with 7 nucleotides matching TRBD1. After removal of 4 bases from V and 4 bases from J, the junction contained 4 bases not matched to a gene. The CDR3 totals 14 residues. In germline, CDR1 is KGHSY, CDR2 FQNENV.

V is TRBV29-1 and J is TRBJ2-7; 9 nucleotides line up with TRBD1. V was pared by 6 bases and J by 5 bases, with 11 bases of the junction left unmatched. Germline V gene data show CDR1 as SQVTM and CDR2 as ANQGSEA. The CDR3 has 14 amino acids. DNA for the CDR3: TGCAGCGTCCTCCGGGACAGGGACTCGAACGAGCAGTACTTC. Translated, it gives CSVLRDRDSNEQYF.

The chain is built from TRBV4-1 and TRBJ1-1; D gene unclear. The CDR3 contains 14 residues. The V gene lost 5 bases and the J gene lost 5 bases, with 15 bases spanning the gap. The germline V gene encodes CDR1 MGHRA and CDR2 YSYEKL. CDR3 sequence: CASSSPGVRTEAFF. The CDR3 nucleotides read TGCGCCAGCAGCTCGCCGGGAGTTAGGACTGAAGCTTTCTTT.